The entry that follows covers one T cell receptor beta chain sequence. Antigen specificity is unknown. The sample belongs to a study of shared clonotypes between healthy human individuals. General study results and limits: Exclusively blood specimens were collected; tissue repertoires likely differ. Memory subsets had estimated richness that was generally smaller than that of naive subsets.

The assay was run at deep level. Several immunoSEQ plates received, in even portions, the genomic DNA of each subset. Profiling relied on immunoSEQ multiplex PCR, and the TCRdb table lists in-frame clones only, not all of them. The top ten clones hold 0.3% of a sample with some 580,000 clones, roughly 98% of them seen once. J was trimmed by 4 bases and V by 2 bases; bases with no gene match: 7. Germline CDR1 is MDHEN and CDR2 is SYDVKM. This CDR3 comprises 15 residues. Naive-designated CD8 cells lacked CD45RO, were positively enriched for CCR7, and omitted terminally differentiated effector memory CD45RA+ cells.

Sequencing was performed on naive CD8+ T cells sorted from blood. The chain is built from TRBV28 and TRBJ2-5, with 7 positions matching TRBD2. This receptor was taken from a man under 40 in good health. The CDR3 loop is CASSLETSSRETQYF. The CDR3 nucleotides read TGTGCCAGCAGTTTAGAGACTAGCTCGAGAGAGACCCAGTACTTC.